This T cell receptor beta chain was captured in a study of blood T cell repertoires in COVID-19. In the original processing: Estimation of nucleated cell counts was performed using reference gene primer amplification. TCRdb's copy holds only in-frame clones and misses some; the assay was immunoSEQ multiplex PCR. V and J calls and clone size are those listed in that table; D and trimming were worked out from the DNA. The sample lists about 370,000 clones, around 91% occurring once. For recovered donors of Cohort 3, there were two negative PCRs, clearance, or symptom resolution. V was pared by 1 base and J by 2 bases, with 14 bases between. Germline V gene data show CDR1 as LNHNV and CDR2 as YYDKDF (reference sequence). The CDR3 length is 16 residues.

V and J are TRBV15 and TRBJ1-2; D gene unclear. The TCR was taken from a man younger than 35 who had recovered from COVID-19. The source material was PBMCs or T cells enriched from blood (not recorded which). As DNA, the CDR3 is TGTGCCACCAGCAGAGTTGCGGCCTTAAGGAACTATGGCTACACCTTC. It specifies CATSRVAALRNYGYTF.